Below, 10 T cell receptor beta chains from the same sample are listed, as sequenced in a study of blood T cell repertoires in COVID-19. The repertoire was sequenced with immunoSEQ multiplex PCR; TCRdb's copy has only in-frame clones and lacks some. The data hold hundreds of thousands of clones, with about nine tenths observed a single time. The sample consisted of peripheral blood. Receptors were obtained from a woman aged 65 to 85 with COVID-19, enrolled during active disease.

The V call is TRBV5-1, the J call TRBJ2-5; 7 positions match TRBD1. The V and J ends lost 3 bases and 6 bases, in that order; junction bases with no gene match: 11. The CDR3 is 15 residues long. The germline V gene encodes CDR1 SGHRS and CDR2 YFSETQ. The CDR3 DNA sequence: TGCGCCAGCAGCTCTACCACAGGGGCAGGAAAGACCCAGTACTTC. This sequence encodes CASSSTTGAGKTQYF.

The gene calls are TRBV23-1 and TRBJ1-5, with D possibly TRBD1 on 6 matching bases. TRBV23-1 is classed as an ORF, of uncertain function. Between the trimmed V and J ends, which lost 7 bases and 1 base, there was a span of 8 bases. The CDR3 length is 13 residues. This chain's CDR3 is CASTQGSNQPQHF. The CDR3 DNA follows: TGCGCCAGCACCCAGGGGAGCAATCAGCCCCAGCATTTT.

V and J are TRBV7-6 and TRBJ1-6; 8 nucleotides agree with TRBD1. CDR1 SGHVS and CDR2 FNYEAQ come from the germline V gene. This CDR3 region has 18 residues. Trimming took 2 bases from V and 8 from J; bases not matched to a gene: 14. The CDR3 DNA reads as TGTGCCAGCAGCTTAATCCCCCCGACAGGGGCGGTTGATTCACCCCTCCACTTT. Its translation: CASSLIPPTGAVDSPLHF.

The chain uses TRBV7-8 and TRBJ2-7, with a possible D match to TRBD1 (6 bases). Germline CDR1 SGHVS, CDR2 FQNEAQ. The CDR3 covers 14 residues. Trimming took 1 base from V and 4 from J, leaving 11 bases between them. Written as DNA, the CDR3 is TGTGCCAGCAGCTTAGGTAGGGGGAAGTACGAGCAGTACTTC. Protein sequence: CASSLGRGKYEQYF.

The chain has TRBV29-1 and TRBJ1-2, with D perhaps TRBD1 (5 bases). This CDR3 contains 11 residues. V was clipped by 8 bases and J by 4 bases, with 11 bases between them. Germline V gene lookup returns CDR1 SQVTM and CDR2 ANQGSEA. The CDR3 DNA reads TGCAGCATCTGGGGGGGCTATGGCTACACCTTC. Translating it yields CSIWGGYGYTF.

The chain joins TRBV6-1 to TRBJ1-1; TRBD1 matches at 7 bases. From germline, CDR1 is MNHNS and CDR2 SASEGT. The CDR3 extends over 16 amino acids. V trimming: 0 bases; J trimming: 1 base; junction bases outside the gene matches: 5. CDR3 sequence reads: CASSEAFGTANTEAFF. In DNA form, the CDR3 reads TGTGCCAGCAGTGAAGCGTTTGGGACAGCGAACACTGAAGCTTTCTTT.

V gene TRBV5-6 combines with J gene TRBJ2-7; TRBD1 matches at 8 bases. Germline-derived CDR1 and CDR2 are SGHDT and YYEEEE. The junction had 12 bases not matched to a gene; V was cut back by 3 bases and J by 7 bases. CDR3 size: 15 residues. The CDR3 loop is CASSWTGPTVGEQYF. The CDR3 DNA follows: TGTGCCAGCAGCTGGACAGGGCCGACTGTGGGGGAGCAGTACTTC.

The rearrangement links TRBV3-1 (or the pseudogene TRBV3-2) to TRBJ1-2; 8 bases agree with TRBD1. Germline V gives CDR1 LGHDT, CDR2 YNNKEL (reference sequence). This CDR3 has 14 residues. J was trimmed by 4 bases and V by 5 bases; bases with no gene match: 6. The CDR3: CASSYRQGPYGYTF. CDR3 in DNA: TGTGCCAGCAGCTATCGACAGGGGCCCTATGGCTACACCTTC.

About this clone itself: The same CDR3 arises from other DNA sequences in this sample as well. V usage is TRBV12-3 or TRBV12-4 and J usage is TRBJ2-7, with D perhaps TRBD2 (5 bases). V lost 5 bases and J 7 bases, leaving 9 bases between the germline ends. CDR3 length: 11 residues. CDR3 bases: TGTGCCAGCAGTCTGAGGGATGAGCAGTACTTC. This encodes CASSLRDEQYF.

The chain employs TRBV19 and TRBJ1-3, with D possibly TRBD1 on 5 matching bases. With 6 bases removed from V and 0 bases from J, the gap between germline ends came to 9 bases. CDR3 length: 14 amino acids. Germline loops: CDR1 LNHDA, CDR2 SQIVND (reference sequence). CDR3: CASSRADSGNTIYF. CDR3 coding DNA: TGTGCCAGTAGCAGGGCTGACTCTGGAAACACCATATATTTT.